This T cell receptor beta chain was sequenced during a study of Ad26.COV2.S vaccination and SARS-CoV-2 variants. Overall study context: Donor got 5x10^10 or 1x10^11 viral particles of Ad26.COV2.S.

With respect to this clone: Antigen unknown.

Documented treatment: around 19 received Ad26.COV2.S at low or high dose, single or two shots; 5 received placebo; per-sample allocation not given. Day 63 after the first injection of vaccine or placebo was the sampling time. Sequencing was performed with immunoSEQ multiplex PCR; in TCRdb, only in-frame clones are kept and a portion is missing. The sample yields about half a million clones, 70% to 90% seen once. Study outcomes and limitations: Post-vaccination spike-specific CD8+ and CD4+ T cell responses reportedly had substantial breadth.

The receptor was isolated from a person aged 18-60 years who received the Ad26.COV2.S COVID-19 vaccine or a placebo. The source was peripheral blood, collected in a trial of Ad26.COV2.S vaccine versus placebo.

The DNA of the CDR3 is TGTGCCAGCAGCTTAACGGCTAGCGGGTCCTACGAGCAGTACTTC. Its protein is CASSLTASGSYEQYF. This chain joins TRBV7-9 and TRBJ2-7; 8 bases align to TRBD2. CDR3 length: 15 amino acids. V lost 2 bases to trimming and J lost 1 base; unmatched junction nucleotides: 4. Looked up from germline, CDR1 is SEHNR and CDR2 is FQNEAQ (reference sequence).